This TCR beta chain is drawn from a study of T cell changes during pregnancy in multiple sclerosis. Clones were sequenced by immunoSEQ multiplex PCR, and TCRdb holds only the in-frame ones, with some missing. The table includes about 29,000 clones, approximately 90% detected once. Unmatched junction bases numbered 17, after V lost 6 bases and J lost 9 bases. Germline lookup yields CDR1 SEHNR and CDR2 FQNEAQ (reference sequence). The CDR3 has 17 residues. The chain uses TRBV7-9 and TRBJ2-1; 10 bases agree with TRBD2. The clonotype originates from a female donor with multiple sclerosis, enrolled in a pregnancy study. The source was CD8+ T cells from peripheral blood mononuclear cells, collected after pregnancy. The CDR3 reads CASSQSRLAGDPSEQFF. CDR3 sequence (DNA): TGTGCCAGCAGTCAATCCCGCCTAGCGGGAGACCCTAGTGAGCAGTTCTTC.